This TCR beta chain emerged from a study of spatial heterogeneity in lung cancer. About the research overall: Every unique TCR and UMI combination, on average, appeared more than ten times in raw reads. Study-level points and caveats: The number of expanded tumor alpha and beta chains correlated with mutation number.

The germline V gene encodes CDR1 SGHVS and CDR2 FQNEAQ. Trimming cost V 4 bases and J 3 bases; bases outside gene matches: 8. This CDR3 region has 16 residues. This clonotype was seen at least ten times. Its antigen is not known. From the 5' RACE reads, TCRdb called clonotypes with MiXCR, one entry per CDR3 protein. The data show 7,500 or so distinct CDR3 sequences, with roughly 13% seen just once and around 9% held by the top ten. Time point given: sample taken at primary tumor resection. The V and J genes are TRBV7-8 and TRBJ2-1, with 8 positions matching TRBD1. The sequence was collected from a female donor with early-stage non-small cell lung cancer. The specimen was lung tumor tissue, collected at surgery. CDR3 in DNA: TGTGCCAGCAGCTCCTACCTAGACAGGGGCTACAATGAGCAGTTCTTC. This encodes CASSSYLDRGYNEQFF.